This TCR beta chain was recovered during a study of blood T cell repertoires in COVID-19 (dated by TCRdb to 2020 to 2022). About the study as a whole: Samples from collaborators originated in the United States, Italy and Spain and spanned both the acute and convalescent phases of COVID-19. Sample metadata almost always included a de-identified subject ID, COVID-19 status, age in years and sex. Where available, HLA class I and class II types were taken from metadata supplied by the sample provider and were not determined by assay-based typing. The samples were drawn from the first 160 participants of the ongoing ImmuneRACE study and from over 950 subjects provided by 6 global collaborators. The material from the prospective study consisted of cDNA or gDNA derived from T cells, B-cell-depleted T cells, or PBMCs. Deeply sampled blood TCRbeta repertoires from subjects exposed to, actively infected with, or recovered from COVID-19 were included in the dataset. The repertoires were released in a freely available public database meant as a resource for research on the immune response to SARS-CoV-2.

CDR1 and CDR2 (MNHEY, SVGAGI) derive from the germline V gene. Trimming removed 1 base from V and 7 bases from J; the gene matches leave 6 bases unexplained. Its CDR3 holds 15 amino acids, cysteine through phenylalanine. Only the CDR3 DNA is retained, 45 bases long and in frame from the first base. TCRbeta CDR3 regions were amplified from genomic DNA by means of the immunoSEQ Assay, a bias-controlled multiplex PCR. For the original study's pipeline: Nucleated cell counts per sample were estimated from amplification of reference gene primers within the assay. To quantify the absolute abundance of each unique TCRbeta CDR3 rearrangement, sequence reads were collapsed and filtered. For each sample, productive Simpson clonality was calculated as the square root of Simpson's diversity index over productive rearrangements. What TCRdb holds here is the immuneACCESS table cut down to in-frame rearrangements. Part of the clones is not present; checked against another copy, under half of the missing clones reflect an unresolved V gene, and the others are unexplained. The V and J calls and clone size come from that table; D and trimming were worked out from the DNA. In all, the sample holds roughly 200,000 clones, and about 77% of those were seen once. The top ten constitute roughly 2.8% of the sample.

The study at large found these results: Clinical and demographic metadata were provided uncurated, with the amount varying by source and participant.

Each collaborating institution followed its own protocols to collect whole blood in K2EDTA tubes. For TCRbeta analysis, collaborator samples were shipped as frozen whole blood, as isolated PBMCs, or as DNA extracted from either sample type. Concerning this clone: Its antigen is still unknown. Per-base qualities were not stored, and no clone one base away is much larger.

The receptor chain draws on TRBV6-5 and TRBJ1-2; TRBD1 matches 10 bases in the middle. Sample: peripheral blood. The receptor's source is a woman over 75 with active or convalescent COVID-19. The CDR3 protein is CASSYLGTGEGGYTF. The bases are TGTGCCAGCAGTTACTTAGGGACAGGGGAGGGTGGCTACACCTTC.